The rows below give T cell receptor beta chains drawn from one sample of a study of graft-versus-host responses after intestinal transplantation. Profiled with immunoSEQ multiplex PCR; TCRdb holds only in-frame clones, not every one. The data show over 10,000 clones, with roughly 86% seen just once and over 20% held by the top ten. The sequencing used PBMCs, collected after intestinal transplantation. The receptors shown here come from a human patient who received an intestinal transplant, so some T cells may come from the graft donor. The CDR3 runs from the conserved cysteine through the conserved F or W. Where a row states a size, it is once, few, many or the class of an expanded clone; other rows omit it.

clone size | J gene | V gene | CDR3 protein
few | TRBJ2-7 | TRBV28 | CASSFVAGQGYEQYF
. | TRBJ2-1 | TRBV29-1 | CSSNALGSNNEQFF
. | TRBJ2-2 | TRBV6-1 | CASGQGDTGELFF
. | TRBJ2-7 | TRBV2 | CASGVWTVDSYEQYF
. | TRBJ1-1 | TRBV5-1 | CASSPYSGKNTEAFF
. | TRBJ2-7 | TRBV29-1 | CSVQGDYEQYF
. | TRBJ2-7 | TRBV7-8 | CATSGSYEQYF
. | TRBJ1-4 | TRBV19 | CASSITRGIDEKLFF
. | TRBJ1-5 | TRBV5-1 | CASSSAPTGGEQPQHF
. | TRBJ1-2 | TRBV2 | CASSEVDSRSGYTF
. | TRBJ2-7 | TRBV5-1 | CASSLGTGTGYSYEQYF
. | TRBJ2-2 | TRBV18 | CASSPSRDRVGELFF
. | TRBJ1-2 | TRBV5-1 | CASSLATDTGSNYGYTF
. | TRBJ2-2 | TRBV7-3 | CASSLTSKQLAGVGELFF
. | TRBJ2-7 | TRBV29-1 | CSVEQQGYEQYF
. | TRBJ2-7 | TRBV5-1 | CASRGGTASYEQYF
once | TRBJ2-1 | TRBV2 | CASSPSGTPLSMFF
. | TRBJ1-5 | TRBV7-9 | CASSLGGNNQPQHF
. | TRBJ2-1 | TRBV6-1 | CASSELAGVDEQFF
. | TRBJ2-1 | TRBV7-6 | CASSFLAGPANEQFF
. | TRBJ2-5 | TRBV29-1 | CSARDPETQYF
. | TRBJ2-3 | TRBV7-2 | CASSLGPRRADTQYF
. | TRBJ2-3 | TRBV27 | CASSSGLVGSTDTQYF
once | TRBJ2-3 | TRBV10-3 | CAMSLTGTDTQYF
. | TRBJ2-7 | TRBV6-5 | CASSRQGADYEQYF
. | TRBJ2-2 | TRBV6-5 | CASSYQGGGELFF
few | TRBJ2-2 | TRBV6-4 | CASSDRDTGELFF
. | TRBJ2-5 | TRBV29-1 | CSVNLSRDWTQYF
. | TRBJ1-1 | TRBV28 | CASTPGGTVTEAFF
. | TRBJ2-1 | TRBV27 | CASSLWASGGNNEQFF
once | TRBJ1-1 | TRBV9 | CASSVVPGGGEAFF
once | TRBJ2-7 | TRBV28 | CASRTPGLAGYEQYF
. | TRBJ1-1 | TRBV6-6 | CASSLRKIEAFF
. | TRBJ1-1 | TRBV6-5 | CASSYSQNTEAFF
. | TRBJ1-2 | TRBV7-8 | CASSLAPGRNNYGYTF
few | TRBJ2-3 | TRBV6-1 | CASRDWAYTDTQYF
. | TRBJ1-3 | TRBV4-1 | CASSRLGGGENTIYF
. | TRBJ1-4 | TRBV18 | CASSPQGGPNEKLFF
. | TRBJ2-1 | TRBV7-2 | CASSLGFAAGSRSYNEQFF
. | TRBJ2-1 | TRBV28 | CASSLTGSYNEQFF
. | TRBJ2-3 | TRBV19 | CASNMRADTQYF
. | TRBJ2-3 | TRBV6-4 | CASSDEAGTADTQYF
. | TRBJ1-2 | TRBV29-1 | CSVDLGQTNYGYTF
. | TRBJ1-1 | TRBV13 | CASSRTDGNTEAFF
few | TRBJ1-5 | TRBV2 | CASRRPTGNQPQHF
. | TRBJ1-6 | TRBV4-2 | CASSQDRGSRSPLHF
. | TRBJ2-3 | TRBV6-4 | CASSDRGSTDTQYF
. | TRBJ2-5 | TRBV11-1 | CASSQPGQETQYF
few | TRBJ1-4 | TRBV10-2 | CASSQGQFVDEKLFF
once | TRBJ1-1 | TRBV7-9 | CASSRIKENTEAFF
. | TRBJ1-6 | TRBV6-5 | CASSYGGANSPLHF
. | TRBJ2-5 | TRBV21-1 | CASSKTGAWFQETQYF
. | TRBJ1-2 | TRBV15 | CATSRDRGPGYTF
few | TRBJ1-1 | TRBV4-2 | CASSQVDLGTEAFF
. | TRBJ1-6 | TRBV6-5 | CASGIIRDSPLHF
. | TRBJ2-7 | TRBV7-2 | CASSLISHWGLARVEQYF
once | TRBJ2-1 | TRBV7-6 | CASSQGLASPNEQFF
. | TRBJ2-1 | TRBV2 | CASSQSGRSPYNEQFF